The clone carrying this T cell receptor (beta chain) was seen at least ten times. The target antigen is unknown. This sample was taken from a study of CD8+CD57+ T cells in acquired aplastic anemia. General study points: Common to patients and controls were twenty-nine CD8+ CDR3 sequences.

TCR beta VDJ and CDR3 profiles were obtained from a genomic DNA template. TCRdb redid the calling of the reads with MiXCR, one entry per CDR3 protein. The sample has 150,000 or so distinct CDR3 sequences, 45% to 55% seen once. Germline lookup yields CDR1 SGHRS and CDR2 YFSETQ. V was pared by 3 bases and J by 5 bases, with 27 bases between. This CDR3 contains 18 residues. CD8+CD57+ cell expansion had been shown by flow cytometry in patients chosen for sequencing. Every patient presented with severe acquired aplastic anemia. The chain is built from TRBV5-1 and TRBJ2-7; D may match TRBD1 or TRBD2 (5 bases each). This sequence was found in a human donor with aplastic anemia. The specimen was sorted CD4+, CD8+, or CD8+CD57+ T cells (not recorded which) from PBMCs. As DNA, the CDR3 is TGCGCCAGCAGCTGGCCTTCGACGGGGCGCGGGTTCGGCGACGAGCAGTACTTC. Translated: CASSWPSTGRGFGDEQYF.